These 16 T cell receptor beta chains were sequenced from one sample in a study of blood T cell repertoires in COVID-19 (dated by TCRdb to the early 2020s). The library was built by means of the immunoSEQ multiplex PCR assay. Imported from immuneACCESS, the table was reduced by TCRdb to in-frame sequences with V and J called. These copies leave out some clones; in studies compared against another copy, an unresolved V gene accounts for under half, and the cause of the remainder is not known. The sample yields tens of thousands of clones; 70% to 85% were counted once. The ten top clones hold around 4% of the sample. Sequences were obtained from peripheral blood. Every receptor here comes from a woman aged 60-70 years with acute or convalescent COVID-19.

J is TRBJ2-7 and V is TRBV28, with D possibly matching TRBD1 (7 bases). The germline V gene has CDR1 MDHEN and CDR2 SYDVKM. The ends were cut back, 2 bases at V and 1 base at J, with 12 bases in the middle. The CDR3 length is 15 residues. The CDR3 region is CASSLQGGGSYEQYF. The CDR3 DNA follows: TGTGCCAGCAGTTTACAGGGGGGTGGGTCCTACGAGCAGTACTTC.

The V call is TRBV6-5, the J call TRBJ1-2; D is undetermined. V was clipped by 6 bases and J by 4 bases, with 6 bases between them. Germline V lookup: CDR1 MNHEY, CDR2 SVGAGI. The CDR3 contains 11 residues. The DNA for the CDR3 is TGTGCCAGCAGCTGGAGCTATGGCTACACCTTC. Protein: CASSWSYGYTF.

V gene TRBV6-5 combines with J gene TRBJ2-7; possibly TRBD2 for D (6 bases). CDR3 length: 14 residues. Trimming cost V 1 base and J 3 bases, with 10 bases left between them. The germline V gene encodes CDR1 MNHEY and CDR2 SVGAGI. CDR3 sequence (DNA): TGTGCCAGCAGTTACTTGGAGGGAGACTACGAGCAGTACTTC. Translation gives CASSYLEGDYEQYF.

This clone has just a few counts. The J gene is TRBJ1-5, the V gene TRBV6-1, with 7 bases fitting TRBD1. This CDR3 region has 18 residues. J was trimmed by 3 bases and V by 0 bases; bases with no gene match: 11. The germline V gene encodes CDR1 MNHNS and CDR2 SASEGT. Here the CDR3 DNA reads TGTGCCAGCAGTGAAGCGATCGGGCAGGGGGTGGCCAATCAGCCCCAGCATTTT. Translating it yields CASSEAIGQGVANQPQHF.

The chain uses TRBV28 and TRBJ1-5; the match to TRBD1 covers 11 bases. With 3 bases clipped from V and 3 bases from J, the junction kept 10 bases outside the gene matches. The CDR3 is made up of 18 amino acids. CDR1 is MDHEN and CDR2 is SYDVKM in the germline V gene. The CDR3: CASSFLGGTGGPNQPQHF. The DNA of the CDR3 is TGTGCCAGCAGTTTCCTTGGTGGGACAGGGGGTCCCAATCAGCCCCAGCATTTT.

The V call is TRBV28, the J call TRBJ2-5, with 9 bases lining up with TRBD2. There are 15 residues in the CDR3. Germline CDR1 is MDHEN and CDR2 is SYDVKM. The J segment lost 4 bases and the V segment lost 7 bases, leaving 10 bases of the junction unmatched. The CDR3 DNA is TGTGCCAGCATGCGGGCGGGAGGGCCTAGAGAGACCCAGTACTTC. The encoded protein is CASMRAGGPRETQYF.

The table lists this clone with a count of one. The V gene is TRBV9, the J gene TRBJ1-4; 8 bases align to TRBD1. Germline assignment: CDR1 SGDLS and CDR2 YYNGEE. V lost 4 bases to trimming and J lost 9 bases; unmatched junction nucleotides: 23. The CDR3 consists of 19 residues. CDR3 sequence: CASSQVSSGTGVLMKKLFF. DNA of the CDR3: TGTGCCAGCAGCCAAGTTTCCTCCGGGACAGGAGTACTAATGAAAAAACTGTTTTTT.

V usage is TRBV18 and J usage is TRBJ1-2; D is uncertain. The CDR3 length is 14 residues. The germline V gene encodes CDR1 KGHSH and CDR2 LQKENI. V lost 7 bases to trimming and J lost 4 bases, with 16 bases between them. DNA of the CDR3: TGTGCCAGCTTGTCGGACCTAGCGAGCTATGGCTACACCTTC. Amino acids: CASLSDLASYGYTF.

This clone was seen only a few times. The V and J genes are TRBV2 and TRBJ2-7; TRBD2 matches at 12 bases. This CDR3 contains 19 residues. J lost 3 bases, V lost 6 bases, and 18 bases had no gene match. The germline gives CDR1 SNHLY, CDR2 FYNNEI. The CDR3 sequence: CASSPAGLAGGSRRYEQYF. The CDR3 bases are TGTGCCAGCAGCCCCGCGGGGCTAGCGGGAGGGTCCCGCCGCTACGAGCAGTACTTC.

The chain uses TRBV10-1 and TRBJ1-5, with D unresolved. Per the germline V gene, CDR1 is WNHNN and CDR2 is SYGVQD (reference sequence). CDR3 length: 11 residues. The chain's CDR3 is CGGGRPSPQHF. DNA of the CDR3: TGCGGTGGAGGGCGGCCCAGCCCCCAGCATTTT.

The chain carries TRBV7-2 and TRBJ2-5; D is possibly TRBD2 (5 bases). V lost 4 bases, J lost 1 base, and 16 bases lay in between. Germline CDR1 SGHTA, CDR2 FQGNSA. The CDR3 is made up of 16 amino acids. CDR3 nucleotides: TGTGCCAGCAGCTCTAGAGGTTCCGGGGTCCAAGAGACCCAGTACTTC. Translating gives CASSSRGSGVQETQYF. Full variable domain (remainder filled in from reference TRBV7-2 and TRBJ2-5): GAGVSQSPSNKVTEKGKDVELRCDPISGHTALYWYRQSLGQGLEFLIYFQGNSAPDKSGLPSDRFSAERTGGSVSTLTIQRTQQEDSAVYLCASSSRGSGVQETQYFGPGTRLLVL.

In this sample, this clone turned up a few times. This chain links TRBV12-5 with TRBJ2-1, with 7 bases matching TRBD1. Germline CDR1 LGHNT, CDR2 FRNRAP. The CDR3 loop spans 15 amino acids. Losses at the gene ends were 7 bases for V and 7 bases for J; bases not matched to a gene: 13. CDR3 in amino acids: CASADQGGAYNEQFF. CDR3 DNA: TGTGCTAGTGCGGACCAAGGGGGCGCGTATAATGAGCAGTTCTTC.

This clone was counted a few times. The rearrangement uses TRBV5-1 and TRBJ1-1; a weak D match, TRBD1 (6 bases). Trimming shortened V by 2 bases and J by 0 bases, and 8 bases separated the two germline ends. This CDR3 is built from 14 residues. Germline values: CDR1 SGHRS, CDR2 YFSETQ. Here the CDR3 DNA reads TGCGCCAGCAGCTTCGGACAGATGAACACTGAAGCTTTCTTT. It translates to CASSFGQMNTEAFF.

The chain links TRBV18 to TRBJ1-5, with D unresolved. Trimming took 3 bases from V and 4 from J, leaving 7 bases between them. The CDR3 is 13 amino acids. CDR1 KGHSH and CDR2 LQKENI come from the germline V gene. The CDR3 here is CASSPSQNQPQHF. The CDR3 nucleotides read TGTGCCAGCTCACCCTCCCAGAATCAGCCCCAGCATTTT.

Only one count was recorded for this clone. This rearrangement joins TRBV29-1 to TRBJ1-3; 7 bases are shared with TRBD1. Germline V gives CDR1 SQVTM, CDR2 ANQGSEA. J lost 1 base, V lost 6 bases, and 0 bases had no gene match. This CDR3 comprises 12 residues. The CDR3 region is CSVTGSGNTIYF. The CDR3 coding sequence is TGCAGCGTGACAGGGTCTGGAAACACCATATATTTT.

CDR3 sequence reads: CAISTGVGNQPQHF. CDR3 in DNA: TGTGCCATCAGTACGGGGGTGGGCAATCAGCCCCAGCATTTT. The chain is built from TRBV10-3 and TRBJ1-5, with D perhaps TRBD1 (5 bases). The germline V and J ends were trimmed by 5 bases and 2 bases, with 10 bases remaining between them. Per germline, CDR1 ENHRY and CDR2 SYGVKD. The CDR3 spans 14 residues.